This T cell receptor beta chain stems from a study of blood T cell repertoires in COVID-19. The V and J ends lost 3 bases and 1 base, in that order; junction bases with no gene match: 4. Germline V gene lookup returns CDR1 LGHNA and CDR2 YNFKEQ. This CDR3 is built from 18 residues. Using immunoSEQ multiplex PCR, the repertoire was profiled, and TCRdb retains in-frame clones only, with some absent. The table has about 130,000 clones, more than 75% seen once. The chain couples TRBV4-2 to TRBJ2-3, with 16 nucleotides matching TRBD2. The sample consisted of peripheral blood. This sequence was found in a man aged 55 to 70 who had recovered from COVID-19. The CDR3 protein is CASSQGLAGGPGTDTQYF. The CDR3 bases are TGTGCCAGCAGCCAGGGACTAGCGGGGGGGCCTGGCACAGATACGCAGTATTTT.